The clone carrying this T cell receptor (beta chain) has a handful of counts. The method was immunoSEQ multiplex PCR; TCRdb's version includes in-frame clones alone and lacks a portion of them. Of about 110,000 clones listed, roughly nine tenths are singletons. The germline CDR1 and CDR2 sequences are SGHNT and YYREEE (reference sequence). The CDR3 is 12 amino acids. V dropped 4 bases and J dropped 8; count of bases not matched to a gene: 5. This entry comes from a study of T cell changes during pregnancy in multiple sclerosis. The clonotype comes from a female donor with multiple sclerosis, enrolled in a pregnancy study. The sequencing used peripheral blood, collected before pregnancy. This sequence joins TRBV5-4 and TRBJ1-2; 7 bases are shared with TRBD1. CDR3 protein: CASSDRAGGYTF. The DNA of the CDR3 is TGTGCCAGCAGCGACAGGGCTGGCGGCTACACCTTC.